This TCR beta chain was profiled in a study of cytomegalovirus exposure and HLA in healthy donors (dated by TCRdb to between 2016 and 2019). The study in broad terms: According to an earlier analysis of several hundred of the donors, 150 million to 200 million T cells yielded 117 million unique TCR beta sequences and about 300 Gb of sequence data. To decide whether each TCR beta V gene segment behaved as functional or pseudogenic, an earlier analysis of fewer than 750 of the donors relied on high-throughput TCR beta sequencing. Typing coverage differed by locus: A, B, C, DRB1 and DQB1 were typed in roughly 629-630 donors, DQA1 in about 510, DPA1 in 600 to 610, and DPB1 in approximately 450. High-throughput TCR immunosequencing, statistical association of individual TCRs with disease status, and machine learning were combined to predict cytomegalovirus infection status. The aim of the study was to test whether cataloging public T cell receptors could identify signatures of past pathogen exposure. The later analysis used no new phenotypic data to find candidate immune exposures, relying instead on TCR beta sequences and their occurrence across donors. The genetic ancestry cluster associated with self-reported Caucasian donors included 81% of the approximately 410 genotyped donors. Four or five DR-DQ haplotypes were handled as single units for association and clustering because linkage in the cohort was strong. HLA typing covered class I and class II loci at four-digit resolution. An early release that covered about 600 HLA-typed donors contained around 300 gigabases of sequencing data and tens of millions of unique TCR sequences. Every repertoire in the discovery cohort had been generated on one and the same sequencing platform. Genome-wide SNP genotypes for about 65% of the roughly 670 donors were used in a later genetic analysis, which treated that subset as a discovery cohort. In addition to the first cohort of roughly 670 subjects, a separate validation cohort of 130 or so different subjects was used. Across approximately 420 genotyped donors of the cohort, an average of about 240,000 unique TCR beta nucleotide sequences per donor were sequenced, and roughly 18% of those sequences were non-productive. The T cell repertoires of some 700 subjects were profiled by immunosequencing and related to cytomegalovirus serostatus. To study patterns of TCR occurrence, a later analysis re-analyzed previously published TCR beta repertoires from 500 to 850 donors and added high-resolution HLA genotyping. Alongside the repertoire data, information on donor age, sex, ethnicity and CMV serostatus was compiled.

Library method: the immunoSEQ multiplex PCR assay. For the multiplex PCR, a mixture combining 60 forward primers for TCR Vbeta segments and 13 reverse primers for TCR Jbeta segments was used. Amplification of the CDR3 region of rearranged TCR beta genes was performed with a multiplex PCR assay on genomic DNA. The Illumina HiSeq System was used to sequence the amplified TCR beta libraries as 87-base-pair reads. Concerning the study's data processing: A later analysis counted some 74 million unique TCR beta chains across the approximately 700 repertoires, and roughly 11 million of these chains were shared by at least two donors. Raw reads were error-corrected and collapsed into unique sequences with a nearest-neighbor algorithm that merged closely related sequences to remove PCR and sequencing errors. V, D and J gene segments were assigned by aligning CDR3 sequences to IMGT reference sequences. For a sequence to be retained, a match of at least six nucleotides to both a V gene segment and a J gene segment was required. Rearrangements were called productive when the CDR3 lacked stop codons and stayed in frame with V and J; all others were non-productive. CDR3 was defined according to IMGT convention as the region running from the second conserved V-encoded cysteine to the conserved J-encoded phenylalanine. The earlier analysis of around 640 of the donors excluded sequences that lacked an unambiguous match to a single V gene segment. An earlier analysis of about 600 of the donors called V segments functional above 56.7% productive rearrangements and segregating when the between-donor standard deviation exceeded 5%. A statistical classification framework was built for diagnosing cytomegalovirus status from the catalog of TCR beta chain sequences. In a later analysis, TCR nucleotide sequences were compared against IMGT/GENE-DB human TR gene sequences so that V and J genes could be assigned. Using the TCRdist pipeline, a later analysis assigned CDR3 sequences along with most-parsimonious VDJ recombination scenarios. In a later analysis, each TCR beta chain was defined by its CDR3 amino acid sequence together with its V-gene family, and reads without a unique V-gene family were excluded. To address suspected cross-contamination and a sequencing artifact, a later analysis removed 592 highly shared, low-generation-probability nucleotide sequences. In a later analysis, a clonal expansion index for each public chain was calculated from normalized within-repertoire ranks of inferred template counts. In a later analysis, generation probabilities were computed using a VDJ recombination model fitted to out-of-frame rearrangements, and the results were checked against IGoR. In a later analysis, TCR-TCR, TCR-HLA and TCR-CMV co-occurrence was scored with hypergeometric tests, and a repertoire-size bias correction was applied to TCR pairs. False discovery rates were estimated in a later analysis by permuting HLA or CMV assignments 20 times. A later analysis grouped co-occurring TCRs with DBSCAN, adding TCRdist sequence similarity when clustering within HLA-allele-positive subsets. Co-occurrence clustering excluded repertoires with fewer than 30,000 or more than 120,000 public chains, plus five with anomalous nucleotide sharing. What TCRdb holds here is the immuneACCESS table cut down to in-frame rearrangements. Part of the clones is not present; checked against another copy, under half of the missing clones reflect an unresolved V gene, and the others are unexplained. V, J and clone size reflect that table, while D and trimming were determined from the DNA. Counted in this sample were over 200,000 clones; roughly 84% of them appeared once. Clones ranked in the top ten supply about 1.2% of the sample.

Here is what the overall study found, with its caveats: The sequencing pipeline was judged likely to have produced a cluster of highly shared sequence variants as a technical artifact. In vitro tests confirmed that three of the cytomegalovirus-associated TCR beta chains recognize cytomegalovirus antigens. Because some donors lacked HLA typing at each locus, the association tests relied only on the typed subset. Specific HLA alleles were associated with 16,951 TCR beta sequences at a false discovery rate of 0.05 in a later analysis. A later genetic analysis associated a missense DCLRE1C variant with V-gene and J-gene trimming of TCR beta chains, and an independent cohort replicated the association. Sequencing depth was assumed to be roughly uniform across donors in the presence/absence analyses, though that assumption may not hold. In this cohort, only TCR beta chains were sequenced, and detectable features were limited by the absence of alpha or paired-chain data. The 87-base-pair reads could not distinguish some IMGT-functional V segments, including TRBV6-2 and TRBV6-3, so those segments were excluded. Across donors, most TCR sequences were observed very rarely, whereas some public TCRs were present in many individuals. Compared with the 666-donor mean, donors in an Asian-associated ancestry cluster had fewer N-insertions in productive TCRs, according to a later genetic analysis. Linkage disequilibrium might explain the correlated functional status among segregating V segments, but an unknown experimental factor could not be excluded. In the study, around 150 TCR beta chains were listed as associated with cytomegalovirus. A further reported finding was that TCR beta sequences accurately predicted the HLA-A and HLA-B alleles for most subjects in the first cohort. It was suggested by the authors that the approach could potentially be generalized to other disease states and immunological phenotypes. In a later analysis, several top co-occurrence clusters were reported to appear linked to parvovirus B19, influenza, CMV and Epstein-Barr virus. According to a later analysis, TCR association rates differed among HLA loci, with DRB1 alleles showing the most associated TCRs and HLA-C alleles showing the fewest. Most CMV-associated TCR beta chains appeared to be HLA-restricted in a later analysis, and the HLA associations seemed to be driven largely by CMV exposure. An earlier analysis of around 600 of the donors showed that most TCR beta V segments appeared in productive rearrangements either about 90% or about 30% of the time, which broadly matched IMGT annotations. The only immune exposure information available for the cohort was CMV serostatus. A later analysis found that HLA-associated TCR beta chains were more clonally expanded and had lower generation probabilities than equally common non-associated chains. Because counts were too low, fewer than 20 rarely observed V segments, including chromosome 9 orphons, were excluded from the earlier analysis of fewer than 650 of the donors. When HLA alleles, especially DR and DQ, strongly co-occurred, attributing TCR associations to individual alleles was difficult. Cytomegalovirus status was reported to be diagnosed by the classifier with high specificity and sensitivity in both the original and validation cohorts.

The cohort was made up of about 610 healthy bone marrow donors. Cohort members were all nominally healthy when sampled, although unrecorded immune exposures were likely present. Of the 610 or so cohort members, fewer than 300 had positive CMV serostatus and just over 350 had negative CMV serostatus, and CMV serostatus was not recorded for the donor. A peripheral blood sample was collected from each donor, and TCR beta sequencing was performed on peripheral blood mononuclear cells. Genomic DNA extraction from the blood cell samples was performed with the Qiagen DNeasy Blood Extraction Kit. The germline V gene encodes CDR1 LGHNA and CDR2 YNFKEQ. The CDR3 contains 14 residues, cysteine and phenylalanine counted. Left in the record is the CDR3 DNA by itself, 42 bases read in frame from the first base. V loses 4 bases of germline sequence and J loses 5 bases, and the interval between the two ends is 14 bases.

As regards this clone: What this receptor recognizes is not known. Qualities for individual bases were not recorded, and no much larger clone is one base off.

The sequence joins TRBV4-2 to TRBJ2-5; the D gene is possibly TRBD2, with 7 bases matching. Sequenced input: PBMCs. The origin of this receptor is a human donor in good health. The CDR3 reads as follows: CASSPLQGGETQYF. In nucleotide form, the sequence is TGTGCCAGCAGCCCGTTACAGGGAGGGGAGACCCAGTACTTC.